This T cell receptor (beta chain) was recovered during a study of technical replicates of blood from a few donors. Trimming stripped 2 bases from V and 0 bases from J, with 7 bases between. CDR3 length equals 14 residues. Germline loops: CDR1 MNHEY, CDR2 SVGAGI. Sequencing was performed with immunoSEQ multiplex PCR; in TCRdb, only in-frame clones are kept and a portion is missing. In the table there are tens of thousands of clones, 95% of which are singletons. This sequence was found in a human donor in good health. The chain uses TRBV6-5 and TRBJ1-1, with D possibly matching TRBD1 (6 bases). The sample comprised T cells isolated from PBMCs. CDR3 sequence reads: CASSYQGMNTEAFF. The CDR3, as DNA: TGTGCCAGCAGTTACCAGGGGATGAACACTGAAGCTTTCTTT.